The T cell receptor beta chain described here comes from a study of blood T cells in healthy people across ages (dated by TCRdb to between 2015 and 2016). For the study in its entirety: In model experiments, roughly one uniquely barcoded TCR beta cDNA molecule per two T cells was captured by template switching. Using deep sequencing normalized with unique cDNA molecular identifiers, the study measured how TCR beta repertoire diversity changes with age. The donors were divided into four age groups: young (average around 16 years), middle-aged (almost 40), aged (about 56) and long-lived (82). To avoid experimental bias, donors of different ages were distributed randomly across sequencing lanes. For two donors (one aged 18 to 29 and one aged 80 or older), the study analyzed two additional independent replicas of 1 million unique cDNA reads from the same blood draw. General findings and caveats noted by the study authors: Because donor CMV infection status was unknown, age-related changes in expanded clonotypes were potentially confounded. Conclusive comparison of naive and antigen-experienced compartments was prevented by the profiling of bulk unsorted PBMCs. Observed TCR beta diversity per million T cells fell roughly linearly with age, and a significant reduction was already apparent by age around 39. There was a strong correlation between observed TCR beta diversity and the percentage of naive T cells measured by flow cytometry. Compared with the aged group, the long-lived group had more naive CD4+ T cells, fewer expanded clones and increased TCR diversity, suggesting age selection. Total diversity estimates from one million sequenced T cells were considered lower bounds and underestimates.

Library generation was performed with 5' RACE. Sequencing used an Illumina HiSeq 2500. A second roughly 7 to 11 cycle PCR used a sample-barcoded 5' primer and a J-beta primer mix. A unique molecular identifier was introduced onto each TCR beta cDNA molecule by a template-switch 5' adaptor carrying 12 random nucleotides. Each sample yielded at least 3 million CDR3-containing paired-end reads. The Mint cDNA synthesis kit, primed by a TRBC-specific oligonucleotide, was used to synthesize first-strand cDNA from all RNA. Following uracil-DNA glycosylase treatment, a first 18-cycle PCR with universal primers M1SS and BC2_uni_R was performed on all cDNA. Regarding the original processing steps: For normalization, 1 million high-quality reads were randomly selected from each sample, with every read carrying a distinct molecular identifier. Instead of being binned into consensus sequences, reads with shared molecular identifiers were discarded. MiTCR, set to a Q25 quality threshold and the strictest error-elimination algorithm, was used for CDR3 identification, clonotype clustering and error correction. A nonparametric unseen species model using Euler transformation provided a lower-bound estimate of total TCR beta diversity. In-frame beta chains were kept once TCRdb had trimmed the public reads at Q25 with fastp and called clones with MiXCR. Each CDR3 protein gets just one entry, which takes the most common genes and DNA from the rows behind it. For this entry, the V and J calls and clone size follow TCRdb and not the study's own pipeline. Recorded for this sample are more than 1,400,000 distinct CDR3 sequences; roughly 40% of them occurred a single time. The ten largest account for 6.5% to 10% of the sample.

The donors were a few dozen Caucasian individuals from Russia, aged roughly 6 to 100 years, who were systemically healthy. About 9.8 milliliters of peripheral blood were drawn from each donor into EDTA-treated Vacutainer tubes. PBMCs were isolated by Ficoll-Paque density-gradient centrifugation, with at least 6 million obtained per sample. Trizol reagent was used to extract total RNA from the PBMCs, yielding at least 5 micrograms per sample. Naive CD45RAhigh/CD27high T cell percentages were measured by flow cytometry on a PBMC aliquot from every donor. As for this clonotype: What antigen it recognizes has not been identified. It has no much larger one-base neighbor in the sample; base qualities were not kept.

V lost 2 bases and J lost 4 bases; the stretch between them is 12 bases long. From the cysteine through the phenylalanine, the CDR3 covers 14 amino acids. The sequence is cut down to CDR3 DNA, 42 bases in frame from base 1. The germline V gene yields SGHRS for CDR1 and YFSETQ for CDR2. The source of this sequence is a woman between 18 and 30 years old in good health. The sequence joins TRBV5-1 to TRBJ1-1, with the D gene call left open. Sequencing was performed on blood. The CDR3 has the sequence CASSLREWSTEAFF. The DNA sequence is as follows: TGCGCCAGCAGCTTAAGGGAGTGGAGCACTGAAGCTTTCTTT.